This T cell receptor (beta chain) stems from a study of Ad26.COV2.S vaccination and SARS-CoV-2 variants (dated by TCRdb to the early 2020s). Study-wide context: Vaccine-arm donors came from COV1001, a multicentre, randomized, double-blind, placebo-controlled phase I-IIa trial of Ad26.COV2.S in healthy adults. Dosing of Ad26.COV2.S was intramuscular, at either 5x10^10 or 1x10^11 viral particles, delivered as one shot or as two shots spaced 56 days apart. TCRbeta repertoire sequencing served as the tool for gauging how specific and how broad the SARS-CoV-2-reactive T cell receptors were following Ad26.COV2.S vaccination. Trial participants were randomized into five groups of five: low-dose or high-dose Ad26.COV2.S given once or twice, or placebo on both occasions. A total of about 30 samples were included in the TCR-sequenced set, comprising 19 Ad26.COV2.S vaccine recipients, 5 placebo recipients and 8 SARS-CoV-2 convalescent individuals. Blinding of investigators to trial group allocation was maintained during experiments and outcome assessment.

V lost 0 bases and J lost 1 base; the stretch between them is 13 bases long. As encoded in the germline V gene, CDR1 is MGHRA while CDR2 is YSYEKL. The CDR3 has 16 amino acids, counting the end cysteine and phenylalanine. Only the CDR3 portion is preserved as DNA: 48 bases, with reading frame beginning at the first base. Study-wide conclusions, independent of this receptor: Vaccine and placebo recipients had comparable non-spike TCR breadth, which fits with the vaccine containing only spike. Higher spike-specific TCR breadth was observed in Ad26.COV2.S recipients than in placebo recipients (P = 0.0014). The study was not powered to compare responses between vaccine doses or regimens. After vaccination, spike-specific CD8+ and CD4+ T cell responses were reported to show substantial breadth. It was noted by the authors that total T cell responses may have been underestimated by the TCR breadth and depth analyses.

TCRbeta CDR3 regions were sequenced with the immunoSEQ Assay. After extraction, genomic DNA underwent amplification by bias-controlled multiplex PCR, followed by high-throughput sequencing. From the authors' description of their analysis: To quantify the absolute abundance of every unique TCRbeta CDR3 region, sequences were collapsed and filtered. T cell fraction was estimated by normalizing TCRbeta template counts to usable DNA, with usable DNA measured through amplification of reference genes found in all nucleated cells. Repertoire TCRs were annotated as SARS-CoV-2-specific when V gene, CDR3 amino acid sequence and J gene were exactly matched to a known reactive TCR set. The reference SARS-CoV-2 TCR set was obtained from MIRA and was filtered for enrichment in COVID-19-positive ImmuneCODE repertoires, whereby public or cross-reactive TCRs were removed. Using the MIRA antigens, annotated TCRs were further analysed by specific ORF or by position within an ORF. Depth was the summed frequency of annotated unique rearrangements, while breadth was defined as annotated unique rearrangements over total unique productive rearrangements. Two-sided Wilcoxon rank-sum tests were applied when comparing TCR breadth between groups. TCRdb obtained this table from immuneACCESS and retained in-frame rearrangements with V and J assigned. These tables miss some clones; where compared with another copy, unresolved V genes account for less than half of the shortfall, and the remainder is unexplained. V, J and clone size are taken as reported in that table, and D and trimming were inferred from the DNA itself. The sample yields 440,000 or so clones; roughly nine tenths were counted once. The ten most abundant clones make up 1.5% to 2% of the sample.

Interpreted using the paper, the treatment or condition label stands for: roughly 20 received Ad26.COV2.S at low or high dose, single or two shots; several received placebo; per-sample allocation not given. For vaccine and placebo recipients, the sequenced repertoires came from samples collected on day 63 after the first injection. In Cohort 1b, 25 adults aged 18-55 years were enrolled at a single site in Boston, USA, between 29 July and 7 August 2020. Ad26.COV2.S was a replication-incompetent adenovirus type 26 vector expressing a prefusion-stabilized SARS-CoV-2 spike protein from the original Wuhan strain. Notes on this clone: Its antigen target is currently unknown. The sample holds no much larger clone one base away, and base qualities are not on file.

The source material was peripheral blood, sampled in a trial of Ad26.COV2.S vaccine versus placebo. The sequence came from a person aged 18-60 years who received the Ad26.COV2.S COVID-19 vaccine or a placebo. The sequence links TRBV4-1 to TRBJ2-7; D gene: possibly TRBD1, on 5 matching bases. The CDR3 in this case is CASSQDYRTSSYEQYF. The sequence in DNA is TGCGCCAGCAGCCAAGATTACAGGACGTCTTCCTACGAGCAGTACTTC.